A selection of T cell receptor beta chains follows, all from one sample in a study of Ad26.COV2.S vaccination and SARS-CoV-2 variants. TCRdb's copy holds only in-frame clones and misses some; the assay was immunoSEQ multiplex PCR. The sample records over 250,000 clones, about 90% being singletons. The sequencing used peripheral blood, collected in a trial of Ad26.COV2.S vaccine versus placebo. The source is a person aged 18-60 years who received the Ad26.COV2.S COVID-19 vaccine or a placebo. Each CDR3 is given with its conserved first and last residue. D genes are given only for firm matches. The size field is filled for only some rows; it gives once, few, many or a size class.

D gene	V gene	clone size	J gene	CDR3 protein	CDR3 DNA
.	TRBV6-1	.	TRBJ1-2	CASSEGSGESGYTF	TGTGCCAGCAGTGAAGGGTCGGGGGAGAGCGGCTACACCTTC
.	TRBV6-6	.	TRBJ1-2	CASSYLGGGDGYTF	TGTGCCAGCAGTTATCTCGGGGGAGGAGATGGCTACACCTTC
.	TRBV25-1	.	TRBJ1-3	CASSELKDTQDLNTIYF	TGTGCCAGCAGTGAATTGAAAGACACACAAGATCTAAACACCATATATTTT
.	TRBV18	.	TRBJ1-5	CASSPGFRGSNQPQHF	TGTGCCAGCTCACCGGGGTTCAGGGGTAGCAATCAGCCCCAGCATTTT
.	TRBV4-2	.	TRBJ1-3	CASSQDTGLVDTIYF	TGTGCCAGCAGCCAAGATACAGGGTTGGTGGACACCATATATTTT
TRBD1	TRBV30	.	TRBJ2-2	CAWNRQGNTGELFF	TGTGCCTGGAACCGACAGGGCAACACCGGGGAGCTGTTTTTT
.	TRBV18	.	TRBJ2-7	CASSPKGTNSYEQYF	TGTGCCAGCTCACCAAAGGGGACAAACTCCTACGAGCAGTACTTC
.	TRBV30	.	TRBJ1-3	CAWRVAGARNTIYF	TGTGCCTGGAGGGTCGCGGGGGCGAGAAACACCATATATTTT
.	TRBV29-1	.	TRBJ2-7	CSVEDLAGYEQYF	TGCAGCGTTGAAGATCTCGCCGGTTACGAGCAGTACTTC
.	TRBV14	.	TRBJ1-3	CASSQIAGASGNTIYF	TGTGCCAGCAGCCAGATCGCCGGTGCCTCTGGAAACACCATATATTTT
TRBD2	TRBV5-4	.	TRBJ2-7	CASSLSRTSRHEQYF	TGTGCCAGCAGCTTGTCACGGACTAGCAGACACGAGCAGTACTTC
TRBD1	TRBV6-5	.	TRBJ2-3	CASSQTGGSDTQYF	TGTGCCAGCAGCCAGACAGGGGGATCAGATACGCAGTATTTT
TRBD1	TRBV7-9	.	TRBJ2-1	CASSFGGTGLNEQFF	TGTGCCAGCAGCTTTGGGGGGACAGGGCTAAATGAGCAGTTCTTC
.	TRBV15	.	TRBJ2-5	CATSRVRETQYF	TGTGCCACCAGCAGAGTTCGAGAGACCCAGTACTTC
TRBD2	TRBV7-6	.	TRBJ2-2	CASTKFPPWLAVNTGELFF	TGTGCCAGCACCAAATTCCCCCCCTGGCTAGCGGTGAACACCGGGGAGCTGTTTTTT
TRBD2	TRBV5-1	.	TRBJ2-1	CASSLGGGTYNEQFF	TGCGCCAGCAGCTTGGGCGGGGGGACCTACAATGAGCAGTTCTTC
.	TRBV13	.	TRBJ2-6	CASSHRLVSLPAFSGANVLTF	TGTGCCAGCAGCCACCGACTAGTTTCCTTACCAGCGTTCTCTGGGGCCAACGTCCTGACTTTC
TRBD1	TRBV27	.	TRBJ2-1	CASLLTGMSHNEQFF	TGTGCCAGCCTTCTGACAGGGATGAGCCACAATGAGCAGTTCTTC
.	TRBV11-3	.	TRBJ1-1	CASSRTDGTEAFF	TGTGCCAGCAGCCGAACTGATGGCACTGAAGCTTTCTTT
.	TRBV5-1	.	TRBJ1-2	CASSPPGTRAYGYTF	TGCGCCAGCAGCCCACCCGGGACAAGGGCCTATGGCTACACCTTC
.	TRBV5-4	.	TRBJ1-2	CASSLRGDYGYTF	TGTGCCAGCAGCTTGCGGGGGGACTATGGCTACACCTTC
TRBD1	TRBV4-1	.	TRBJ1-6	CASSQVQTGGRDYSPLHF	TGCGCCAGCAGCCAAGTTCAAACAGGGGGACGGGATTATTCACCCCTCCACTTT
TRBD1	TRBV3-1/TRBV3-2	.	TRBJ1-2	CASSHDRGGGYTF	TGTGCCAGCAGCCATGACAGGGGTGGCGGCTACACCTTC
.	TRBV5-4	.	TRBJ1-2	CASSSDAVYGYTF	TGTGCCAGCAGCTCGGACGCGGTCTATGGCTACACCTTC
.	TRBV3-1/TRBV3-2	few	TRBJ1-5	CASSQGGGASQPQHF	TGTGCCAGCAGCCAGGGGGGAGGGGCCAGCCAGCCCCAGCATTTT
.	TRBV10-3	.	TRBJ1-2	CAISREPLYGYTF	TGTGCCATCAGTCGGGAGCCTCTGTATGGCTACACCTTC
TRBD1	TRBV19	.	TRBJ1-1	CASRDTGVDTEAFF	TGTGCCAGTCGGGACACAGGGGTGGACACTGAAGCTTTCTTT
.	TRBV5-6	.	TRBJ2-1	CASSLVSGLLYNEQFF	TGTGCCAGCAGCTTGGTGTCAGGGTTACTCTACAATGAGCAGTTCTTC
TRBD1	TRBV13	.	TRBJ1-1	CASSRTGGMWNTEAFF	TGTGCCAGCAGCCGGACAGGGGGAATGTGGAACACTGAAGCTTTCTTT
TRBD1	TRBV7-2	.	TRBJ1-1	CASSARQGRLTEAFF	TGTGCCAGCAGCGCCCGACAGGGTAGGCTGACTGAAGCTTTCTTT
.	TRBV7-8	.	TRBJ1-5	CASSLGQLGQPQHF	TGTGCCAGCAGCTTAGGACAGTTGGGTCAGCCCCAGCATTTT
.	TRBV4-1	.	TRBJ2-7	CASSQVGTYEQYF	TGCGCCAGCAGCCAAGTGGGGACCTACGAGCAGTACTTC
TRBD1	TRBV29-1	.	TRBJ2-7	CSGRLGGSGEQYF	TGCAGCGGCAGATTAGGGGGCTCGGGCGAGCAGTACTTC
.	TRBV18	.	TRBJ1-4	CASSHSTETGRIGKLFF	TGTGCCAGCTCCCACTCCACGGAGACAGGTCGGATTGGAAAACTGTTTTTT
TRBD1	TRBV30	.	TRBJ2-7	CAWSVGGQGYEQYF	TGTGCCTGGAGTGTAGGAGGACAGGGTTACGAGCAGTACTTC
.	TRBV7-8	.	TRBJ2-3	CASSPGLDTQYF	TGTGCCAGCAGCCCGGGGCTGGATACGCAGTATTTT
.	TRBV7-2	once	TRBJ2-2	CASSLVWANTGELFF	TGTGCCAGCAGCTTAGTTTGGGCGAACACCGGGGAGCTGTTTTTT
.	TRBV2	.	TRBJ1-5	CASSVQAGNQPQHF	TGTGCCAGCAGTGTCCAGGCAGGCAATCAGCCCCAGCATTTT
.	TRBV29-1	.	TRBJ1-1	CSVGRQLLNTEAFF	TGCAGCGTTGGGCGACAGCTATTGAACACTGAAGCTTTCTTT
TRBD1	TRBV7-9	.	TRBJ1-2	CASSPLPGTGHYGYTF	TGTGCCAGCAGCCCCCTTCCCGGGACAGGCCACTACGGCTACACCTTC
.	TRBV2	.	TRBJ1-1	CASRDSEAFF	TGTGCCAGCAGGGACAGTGAAGCTTTCTTT
.	TRBV6-2/TRBV6-3	.	TRBJ2-1	CASSFVYNEQFF	TGTGCCAGCAGTTTTGTCTACAATGAGCAGTTCTTC
.	TRBV21-1	.	TRBJ2-2	CASSVLLGHQRGPGELFF	TGTGCCAGCAGCGTGCTACTAGGGCATCAACGAGGGCCCGGGGAGCTGTTTTTT
TRBD2	TRBV10-1	few	TRBJ2-7	CASSETPPSGGFYEQYF	TGCGCCAGCAGTGAAACCCCACCCAGCGGGGGGTTCTACGAGCAGTACTTC
TRBD2	TRBV27	.	TRBJ2-3	CASSWTSGGAHTQYF	TGTGCCAGCAGTTGGACTAGCGGGGGGGCCCATACGCAGTATTTT
TRBD1	TRBV7-2	.	TRBJ1-4	CASSRIDRAGREKLFF	TGTGCCAGCAGCCGTATCGACAGGGCGGGACGGGAAAAACTGTTTTTT
TRBD1	TRBV19	few	TRBJ1-5	CASRPGTGGYNQPQHF	TGTGCCAGTAGACCCGGGACAGGGGGTTACAATCAGCCCCAGCATTTT
.	TRBV9	few	TRBJ1-3	CASSAQTVSGNTIYF	TGTGCCAGCAGCGCTCAAACAGTCTCTGGAAACACCATATATTTT
TRBD1	TRBV10-3	few	TRBJ1-3	CAIRGTAPENSGNTIYF	TGTGCCATCAGGGGGACAGCCCCAGAGAACTCTGGAAACACCATATATTTT
.	TRBV2	.	TRBJ1-6	CASSPRTYNSPLHF	TGTGCCAGCAGTCCACGGACATATAATTCACCCCTCCACTTT
.	TRBV6-2/TRBV6-3	.	TRBJ2-2	CASSYSRVSGTGELFF	TGTGCCAGCAGTTACTCCAGGGTTTCTGGTACCGGGGAGCTGTTTTTT
.	TRBV5-1	few	TRBJ2-5	CASSLTEGETQYF	TGCGCCAGCAGCCTGACAGAAGGGGAGACCCAGTACTTC
TRBD1	TRBV19	.	TRBJ2-7	CASSNEGGVYEQYF	TGTGCCAGTAGTAACGAAGGGGGCGTCTACGAGCAGTACTTC
TRBD1	TRBV9	.	TRBJ2-2	CASSGKGQGFSGELFF	TGTGCCAGCAGCGGAAAGGGACAGGGCTTCTCCGGGGAGCTGTTTTTT